This T cell receptor (beta chain) appears in the sequencing data of a study of control samples from healthy donors and cancer patients (dated by TCRdb to 2018 to 2020). The library was prepared using the immunoSEQ multiplex PCR assay. TCRdb limited this immuneACCESS table to in-frame rearrangements with V and J called. A share of clones is missing; checked studies link under half to unresolved V genes, and the rest is unexplained. This sample comprises around 95,000 clones, roughly 84% of them detected only once. The leading ten clones occupy 15% to 20% of the sample. The CDR3 contains 18 residues, cysteine and phenylalanine counted. Only CDR3 DNA remains: 54 bases, in frame from the first base. Unmatched junction bases come to 8, with V trimmed by 3 bases and J by 3 bases. The count of this clone is one. There is no known antigen for this receptor. Base qualities are missing; no much larger clone stands one base away.

This receptor was taken from a woman aged 50 to 60 in good health. The receptor chain draws on TRBV5-3 and TRBJ2-1, with 14 bases matching TRBD2. TRBV5-3 qualifies as an ORF whose function is uncertain. The specimen was blood. The nucleotide sequence reads TGTGCCAGAAGCTGGACGGGACTAGCGGGAGCAATCTACAATGAGCAGTTCTTC. Translated, it reads CARSWTGLAGAIYNEQFF.